Following are 3 T cell receptor beta chains from one sample sequenced in a study of T-cell reconstitution after alpha-beta-depleted transplantation in children. Unique molecular identifiers featured in how the TCRbeta library was prepared. From the PCR reads, TCRdb called clonotypes with MiXCR, one entry per CDR3 protein. The table lists approximately 500,000 distinct CDR3 sequences, approximately 10% of them singletons, with roughly 2% in the top ten. The material was PBMCs, obtained before TCRalphabeta/CD19-depleted stem cell transplant. The origin of the receptors is a child aged 2 to 10 with inherited bone marrow failure, due to receive a stem cell transplant.

This clonotype was observed many times. V gene TRBV20-1 combines with J gene TRBJ1-4; D unresolved. Germline loops: CDR1 DFQATT, CDR2 SNEGSKA (reference sequence). The CDR3 runs to 14 residues. Trimming took 0 bases from V and 6 from J, leaving 11 bases between them. The CDR3: CSARDRTSDEKLFF. The CDR3 DNA is TGCAGTGCTAGAGATCGGACGTCGGATGAAAAACTGTTTTTT.

The V and J genes are TRBV27 and TRBJ1-4; 8 nucleotides align to TRBD1. The J segment lost 7 bases and the V segment lost 4 bases, leaving 5 bases of the junction unmatched. Germline values: CDR1 MNHEY, CDR2 SMNVEV (reference sequence). The CDR3 spans 14 residues. The DNA for the CDR3 is TGTGCCAGCAGTTACAGGGGGTGGGGTGAAAAACTGTTTTTT. Protein: CASSYRGWGEKLFF.

This clonotype was counted ten times or more. The chain has TRBV29-1 and TRBJ2-1; a weak D match, TRBD2 (5 bases). V gave up 4 bases and J gave up 2 bases, with 12 bases separating them. This CDR3 is 14 amino acids long. Germline CDR1 SQVTM, CDR2 ANQGSEA. Here the CDR3 DNA reads TGCAGCGTTGCGTTCCGGGATACCTACAATGAGCAGTTCTTC. This gives the protein CSVAFRDTYNEQFF.